One T cell receptor (beta chain) is described in this entry. The sample originates from a study of blood T cell repertoires in COVID-19. The ends were cut back, 2 bases at V and 2 bases at J, with 13 bases in the middle. CDR1 and CDR2 (germline): MGHDK, SYGVNS. CDR3 length: 16 amino acids. Using immunoSEQ multiplex PCR, the repertoire was profiled, and TCRdb retains in-frame clones only, with some absent. The sample yields about 230,000 clones, approximately 83% seen once. The sample taken for sequencing was peripheral blood. The V call is TRBV25-1, the J call TRBJ2-1; D might be TRBD2 (5 bases). The TCR was taken from a woman in her 50s with acute or convalescent COVID-19. In nucleotides, the CDR3 is TGTGCCAGCAGTGAAGCATCGGTAGCGACCTACAATGAGCAGTTCTTC. Its protein is CASSEASVATYNEQFF.